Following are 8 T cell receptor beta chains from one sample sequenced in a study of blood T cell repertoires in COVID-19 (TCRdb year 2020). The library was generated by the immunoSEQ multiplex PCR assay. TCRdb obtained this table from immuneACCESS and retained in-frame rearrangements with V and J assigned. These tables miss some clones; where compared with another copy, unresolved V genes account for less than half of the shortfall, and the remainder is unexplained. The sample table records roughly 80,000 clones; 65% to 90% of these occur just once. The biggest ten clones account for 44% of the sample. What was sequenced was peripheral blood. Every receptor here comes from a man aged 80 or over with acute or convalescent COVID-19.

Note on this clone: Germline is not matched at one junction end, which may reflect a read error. In DNA, the CDR3 is TGTGCCAGCAGTTTTAGCGGGCGGTTGTTGTTC. Translation gives CASSFSGRLLF. The J gene is TRBJ2-7, the V gene TRBV28, with 7 nucleotides matching TRBD2. Per the germline V gene, CDR1 is MDHEN and CDR2 is SYDVKM. The CDR3 has 11 amino acids.

The CDR3 coding sequence is TGTGCCAGCAGCCGCGACAGGGTGGGCTACACCTTC. Amino acids: CASSRDRVGYTF. V usage is TRBV5-4 and J usage is TRBJ1-2, with TRBD1 matching 7 bases. V dropped 4 bases and J dropped 8; count of bases not matched to a gene: 5. This CDR3 has 12 amino acids. Germline V gives CDR1 SGHNT, CDR2 YYREEE (reference sequence).

The CDR3 loop reads CASSPPGSANGDTQYF. As DNA, the CDR3 is TGTGCCAGCTCACCTCCGGGGTCAGCAAACGGTGATACGCAGTATTTT. This rearrangement joins TRBV18 to TRBJ2-3; D perhaps matches TRBD2 (5 bases). Per the germline V gene, CDR1 is KGHSH and CDR2 is LQKENI. V was cut by 3 bases and J by 6 bases, with 19 bases left in between. This CDR3 has 16 residues.

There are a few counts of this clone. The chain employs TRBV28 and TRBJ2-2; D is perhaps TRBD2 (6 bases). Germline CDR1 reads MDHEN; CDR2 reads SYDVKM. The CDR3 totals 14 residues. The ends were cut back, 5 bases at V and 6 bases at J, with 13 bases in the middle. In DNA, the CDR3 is TGTGCCAGCAGTCCCATCTGGGGGGCCGGGGAGCTGTTTTTT. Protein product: CASSPIWGAGELFF.

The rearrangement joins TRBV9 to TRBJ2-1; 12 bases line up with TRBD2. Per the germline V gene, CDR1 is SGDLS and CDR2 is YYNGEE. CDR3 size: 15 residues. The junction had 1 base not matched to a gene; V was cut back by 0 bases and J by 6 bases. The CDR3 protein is CASSVELAGGNEQFF. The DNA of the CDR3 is TGTGCCAGCAGCGTAGAACTAGCGGGAGGCAATGAGCAGTTCTTC.

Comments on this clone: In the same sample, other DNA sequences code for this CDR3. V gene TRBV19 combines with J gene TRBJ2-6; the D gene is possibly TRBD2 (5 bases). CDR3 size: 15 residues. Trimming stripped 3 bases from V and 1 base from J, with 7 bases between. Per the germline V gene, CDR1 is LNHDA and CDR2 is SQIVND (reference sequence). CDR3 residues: CASSIGGSGANVLTF. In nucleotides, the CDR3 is TGTGCCAGTAGTATCGGCGGGTCTGGGGCCAACGTCCTGACTTTC. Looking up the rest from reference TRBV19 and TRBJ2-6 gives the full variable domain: DGGITQSPKYLFRKEGQNVTLSCEQNLNHDAMYWYRQDPGQGLRLIYYSQIVNDFQKGDIAEGYSVSREKKESFPLTVTSAQKNPTAFYLCASSIGGSGANVLTFGAGSRLTVL.

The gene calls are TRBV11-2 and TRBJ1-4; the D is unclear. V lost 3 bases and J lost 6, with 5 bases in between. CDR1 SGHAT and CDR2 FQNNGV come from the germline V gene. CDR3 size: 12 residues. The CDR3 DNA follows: TGTGCCAGCAGCTTTTCCTATGAAAAACTGTTTTTT. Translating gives CASSFSYEKLFF.

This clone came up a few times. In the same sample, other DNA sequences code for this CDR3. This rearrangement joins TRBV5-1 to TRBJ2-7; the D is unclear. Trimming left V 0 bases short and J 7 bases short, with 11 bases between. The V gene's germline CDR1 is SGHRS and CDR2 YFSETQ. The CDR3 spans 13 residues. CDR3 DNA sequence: TGCGCCAGCAGCTTGGGGGTCCCCGGGGAGCAGTACTTC. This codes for CASSLGVPGEQYF.